This TCR beta chain was captured by sequencing in a study of T cells in Graves' hyperthyroidism and ophthalmopathy. CDR1 and CDR2 from the germline V gene are SGDLS and YYNGEE. The V and J ends lost 0 bases and 4 bases respectively, with 14 bases between them. The CDR3 length is 16 residues. What was amplified from RNA transcripts were TCR beta CDR3 regions. When the TCR CDR3 underwent first-round RT-PCR, the HTBI primer set was used. A single record per CDR3 protein comes from TCRdb applying MiXCR to the multiplex PCR reads. The sample records about 250,000 distinct CDR3 sequences, over 20% being singletons. This clonotype was seen repeatedly, ten times or more.

The TCR was taken from a woman aged 40-49 years with Graves' ophthalmopathy. The source material was blood. This chain joins TRBV9 and TRBJ1-3; D possibly corresponds to TRBD1 (6 bases). The CDR3: CASSVGAGTQGNTIYF. The CDR3, as DNA: TGTGCCAGCAGCGTAGGGGCAGGGACACAAGGAAACACCATATATTTT.